The 9 T cell receptor beta chains reported below all come from one sample, sequenced in a study of shared clonotypes between healthy human individuals. The assay was immunoSEQ multiplex PCR, and TCRdb's table has in-frame clones only and misses some. The sample has 330,000 or so clones; less than 85% are singletons. The material sequenced was memory CD4+ T cells sorted from blood. Indicated subset: CD45RA-negative fraction. Every receptor here comes from a man younger than 40 in good health.

The rearrangement uses TRBV5-5 and TRBJ2-7; D may be TRBD1 (6 bases). CDR3 length equals 15 residues. Germline V gene sequence: CDR1 SGHKS, CDR2 YYEKEE (reference sequence). V lost 4 bases and J lost 2, with 16 bases in between. Here the CDR3 DNA reads TGTGCCAGCAGCCTGACAGGTTCCTTCGCCTACGAGCAGTACTTC. Translation: CASSLTGSFAYEQYF.

This chain uses TRBV7-2 with TRBJ1-1; D remains ambiguous. The CDR3 totals 15 residues. The germline V gene encodes CDR1 SGHTA and CDR2 FQGNSA. Trimming cost V 5 bases and J 1 base, with 14 bases left between them. CDR3 loop: CASSPPGFKNTEAFF. Here the CDR3 DNA reads TGTGCCAGCAGCCCCCCAGGTTTCAAGAACACTGAAGCTTTCTTT.

The chain couples TRBV6-5 to TRBJ2-7, with D maybe TRBD1 (5 bases). The CDR3 spans 13 residues. The V and J ends lost 6 bases and 3 bases respectively, with 12 bases between them. Germline CDR1 and CDR2: MNHEY and SVGAGI. The CDR3 region has the DNA TGTGCCAGCAGATCGGACACCAACTACGAGCAGTACTTC. Amino acid sequence: CASRSDTNYEQYF.

The chain links TRBV4-1 to TRBJ1-1, with 7 bases that match TRBD1. The CDR3 sequence is 14 residues long. Germline CDR1 reads MGHRA; CDR2 reads YSYEKL. V was pared by 1 base and J by 4 bases, with 3 bases of the junction left unmatched. The CDR3 DNA follows: TGCGCCAGCAGCCAAGCCGGGACAGCCACTGAAGCTTTCTTT. It codes for CASSQAGTATEAFF.

The chain has TRBV11-2 and TRBJ2-5; D remains unclear. The CDR3 is made up of 14 amino acids. Germline V lookup: CDR1 SGHAT, CDR2 FQNNGV. The ends were cut back, 1 base at V and 5 bases at J, with 11 bases in the middle. CDR3 nucleotide sequence: TGTGCCAGCAGCTTAGGGGCGGTTGGGGAGACCCAGTACTTC. The encoded protein is CASSLGAVGETQYF.

The V and J genes are TRBV2 and TRBJ1-3; D is ambiguous. Germline V gene lookup returns CDR1 SNHLY and CDR2 FYNNEI. Trimming took off 2 bases at V and 0 bases at J, with 8 bases between the two ends. The CDR3 covers 15 residues. The CDR3 loop is CASSELKSSGNTIYF. The CDR3 bases are TGTGCCAGCAGTGAACTAAAGAGCTCTGGAAACACCATATATTTT.

The chain couples TRBV9 to TRBJ1-4, with a possible D match to TRBD1 (5 bases). V gave up 0 bases and J gave up 12 bases, with 12 bases separating them. Germline CDR1 SGDLS, CDR2 YYNGEE. This CDR3 is 13 amino acids long. Written as DNA, the CDR3 is TGTGCCAGCAGCGTAGAAGGGGCTGGTCAACTGTTTTTT. Its translation: CASSVEGAGQLFF.

The chain uses TRBV11-2 and TRBJ2-2; D uncertain. Per the germline V gene, CDR1 is SGHAT and CDR2 is FQNNGV. The CDR3 loop spans 15 amino acids. Trimming took 4 bases from V and 6 from J, leaving 15 bases between them. CDR3 nucleotide sequence: TGTGCCAGCAGCTCGGACCAATTTCGGGCCGGGGAGCTGTTTTTT. This encodes CASSSDQFRAGELFF.

The gene calls are TRBV27 and TRBJ2-1; D may correspond to TRBD1 or TRBD2 (7 bases each). The CDR3 covers 15 residues. V lost 5 bases, J lost 8 bases, and 19 bases lay in between. Germline V gene sequence: CDR1 MNHEY, CDR2 SMNVEV (reference sequence). The chain's CDR3 is CASSRDSQGGYEQFF. In DNA form, the CDR3 reads TGTGCCAGCAGTCGTGATTCCCAGGGGGGGTATGAGCAGTTCTTC.